This entry lists 13 T cell receptor beta chains sequenced from one sample in a study of blood T cell repertoires in COVID-19. Only in-frame clones appear in the TCRdb table, and some are missing; sequencing was by immunoSEQ multiplex PCR. The sample includes about 250,000 clones, just under 85% of them seen just once. What was sequenced was peripheral blood. These receptor sequences come from a woman aged 60-75 years with active or convalescent COVID-19.

This rearrangement joins TRBV11-2 to TRBJ2-2; 10 bases agree with TRBD1. The V gene's germline CDR1 is SGHAT and CDR2 FQNNGV. The CDR3 contains 15 residues. The junction had 3 bases not matched to a gene; V was cut back by 5 bases and J by 3 bases. As DNA, the CDR3 is TGTGCCAGCAGCGGGACAGGGGACGACACCGGGGAGCTGTTTTTT. As protein: CASSGTGDDTGELFF. Together with reference TRBV11-2 and TRBJ2-2, the CDR3 gives the full variable domain: EAGVAQSPRYKIIEKRQSVAFWCNPISGHATLYWYQQILGQGPKLLIQFQNNGVVDDSQLPKDRFSAERLKGVDSTLKIQPAKLEDSAVYLCASSGTGDDTGELFFGEGSRLTVL.

V gene TRBV4-2 combines with J gene TRBJ1-2; 9 bases match TRBD1. The CDR3 is 17 residues long. Per the germline V gene, CDR1 is LGHNA and CDR2 is YNFKEQ. J gave up 4 bases and V 0 bases, and 9 bases lay outside the gene matches. Here the CDR3 reads CASSQDAGTGNPYGYTF. In DNA form, the CDR3 reads TGTGCCAGCAGCCAAGATGCTGGGACAGGGAACCCCTATGGCTACACCTTC.

This chain joins TRBV2 and TRBJ2-5; no definite D call. The CDR3 spans 13 residues. Looked up from germline, CDR1 is SNHLY and CDR2 is FYNNEI. V lost 3 bases and J 5 bases, leaving 10 bases between the germline ends. As DNA, the CDR3 is TGTGCCAGCAGTGACCAAGTCGAGGAGACCCAGTACTTC. Protein product: CASSDQVEETQYF.

The chain has TRBV6-5 and TRBJ1-1, with TRBD1 as a possible D gene (6 bases). V shed 2 bases and J shed 1 base, with 11 bases lying between them. The CDR3 covers 15 residues. CDR1 and CDR2 (germline): MNHEY, SVGAGI. CDR3 residues: CASSYPRGGNTEAFF. CDR3 bases: TGTGCCAGCAGTTACCCGAGGGGGGGGAACACTGAAGCTTTCTTT.

The rearrangement uses TRBV13 and TRBJ2-1, with 8 bases that match TRBD2. Germline CDR1 reads PRHDT; CDR2 reads FYEKMQ (reference sequence). The trim removed 1 base at V and 3 bases at J, leaving 5 bases unmatched. This CDR3 region has 16 residues. CDR3 sequence (DNA): TGTGCCAGCAGCTTAGAGAAGCGGGGGAACTACAATGAGCAGTTCTTC. Its protein is CASSLEKRGNYNEQFF.

This sequence joins TRBV9 and TRBJ2-7; 7 bases align to TRBD2. V gave up 0 bases and J gave up 3 bases; unmatched junction bases: 6. Germline CDR1 reads SGDLS; CDR2 reads YYNGEE. The CDR3 consists of 15 residues. CDR3 protein: CASSVGPGGDYEQYF. The CDR3 nucleotides read TGTGCCAGCAGCGTAGGCCCGGGAGGTGACTACGAGCAGTACTTC.

The genes are TRBV14 and TRBJ2-7; D is unresolved. This CDR3 contains 12 residues. CDR1 is SGHDN and CDR2 is FVKESK in the germline V gene. Deletions cut 3 bases from V and 6 bases from J, with 9 bases between. This CDR3 reads CASSQARSEQYF. CDR3 DNA: TGTGCCAGCAGCCAGGCAAGGAGCGAGCAGTACTTC.

The chain combines TRBV4-1 with TRBJ1-4; 8 bases are a match to TRBD1. The CDR3 has 17 residues. CDR1 is MGHRA and CDR2 is YSYEKL in the germline V gene. V shed 3 bases and J 6 bases; nucleotides not matched to a gene: 12. This CDR3 is CASSQEVQGAGDEKLFF. The CDR3 DNA sequence: TGCGCCAGCAGCCAGGAGGTCCAGGGGGCGGGAGATGAAAAACTGTTTTTT.

CDR3 DNA sequence: TGTGCCAGCAGCCAGGGGAGGGCTAATGAAAAACTGTTTTTT. Translating gives CASSQGRANEKLFF. The chain uses TRBV4-2 and TRBJ1-4; D is ambiguous. This CDR3 is built from 14 residues. Germline V gene data show CDR1 as LGHNA and CDR2 as YNFKEQ. The ends were cut back, 3 bases at V and 3 bases at J, with 8 bases in the middle.

A single count supports this clone. The gene calls are TRBV6-5 and TRBJ1-2, with 8 positions matching TRBD1. With 5 bases clipped from V and 3 bases from J, the junction kept 8 bases outside the gene matches. This CDR3 is 15 amino acids long. The V gene's germline CDR1 is MNHEY and CDR2 SVGAGI. CDR3 nucleotides: TGTGCCAGCAGTAGTGGGGGACAGGCACACTATGGCTACACCTTC. Translation gives CASSSGGQAHYGYTF.

This clone appeared once. V usage is TRBV29-1 and J usage is TRBJ2-3; 8 bases map to TRBD2. The CDR3 is 12 amino acids. The germline V gene has CDR1 SQVTM and CDR2 ANQGSEA. Trimming cost V 7 bases and J 0 bases; bases outside gene matches: 0. CDR3 sequence: CSGLASTDTQYF. The CDR3 nucleotides are TGCAGCGGACTAGCGAGCACAGATACGCAGTATTTT.

This chain uses TRBV6-5 with TRBJ1-1, with unresolved D. Trimming removed 7 bases at V and 0 bases at J, with 9 bases between. CDR1 is MNHEY, CDR2 SVGAGI, per germline. This CDR3 region has 13 residues. This CDR3 reads CASMVQVNTEAFF. The CDR3 coding sequence is TGTGCCAGCATGGTCCAGGTGAACACTGAAGCTTTCTTT.

The V and J genes are TRBV6-5 and TRBJ2-7; D may be TRBD1 (6 bases). CDR3 length equals 12 residues. The germline V gene encodes CDR1 MNHEY and CDR2 SVGAGI. Trimming cost V 6 bases and J 2 bases, with 8 bases left between them. The CDR3 DNA follows: TGTGCCAGCAGGACAGGCACCTACGAGCAGTACGTC. This codes for CASRTGTYEQYV.